The present TCR beta chain was sequenced within a study of glioma-infiltrating T cells. The V gene's germline CDR1 is SNHLY and CDR2 FYNNEI. V lost 5 bases and J 1 base, leaving 12 bases between the germline ends. The CDR3 loop spans 14 amino acids. Amplification of TCR alpha and beta CDR3 regions from RNA used iRepertoire nested multiplex PCR. Input was roughly 85-400 ng of tissue mRNA or PBMC total RNA. A single record per CDR3 protein comes from TCRdb applying MiXCR to the multiplex PCR reads. The sample records 3,500 to 5,000 distinct CDR3 sequences, around 92% being singletons. Turning to this clonotype: This beta chain is off target for a library built for alpha chains, so its abundance means little.

The specimen was glioma tissue, nonneoplastic brain tissue, or PBMCs (not recorded which). The chain couples TRBV2 to TRBJ2-7, with TRBD1 as a possible D gene (5 bases). The receptor comes from a human donor with low-grade glioma or glioblastoma, undergoing nonglioma brain surgery, or in good health (not recorded which). CDR3 loop: CASSLETASYEQYF. CDR3 DNA: TGTGCCAGCAGTTTAGAGACAGCATCCTACGAGCAGTACTTC.